The rows below give T cell receptor beta chains drawn from one sample of a study of T cells in Graves' hyperthyroidism and ophthalmopathy. In TCRdb, the multiplex PCR reads were re-called with MiXCR into one record per CDR3 protein. This sample has roughly 300,000 distinct CDR3 sequences, with 21% found just once. Sequences were obtained from blood. These receptor sequences come from a woman in her forties or fifties with Graves' hyperthyroidism. Both conserved end residues are part of each CDR3. The D gene is left open where the match is weak. Clone size is not always given. Where it is, it says once, few, many or a class for expanded clones.

V gene	J gene	clone size	D gene	CDR3 DNA	CDR3 protein
TRBV2	TRBJ2-3	.	.	TGTGCCAGCAGTCCCGAATTCACAGATACGCAGTATTTT	CASSPEFTDTQYF
TRBV28	TRBJ2-5	many	TRBD2	TGTGCCAGCAACTTCCTCGGGGGGGGGGGCAAAAAGACCCAGTACTTC	CASNFLGGGGKKTQYF
TRBV7-8	TRBJ1-2	few	TRBD1	TGTGCCAGCAGCTTAGCGCCCGGACAGGGGGCCGGCGGCTACACCTTC	CASSLAPGQGAGGYTF
TRBV29-1	TRBJ1-4	many	.	TGCAGCGTTGCCGGGCCCTCGCTTAATGAAAAACTGTTTTTT	CSVAGPSLNEKLFF
TRBV12-3/TRBV12-4	TRBJ2-3	.	.	TGTGCCAGCGGCAAACAGGGTAGCACAGATACGCAGTATTTT	CASGKQGSTDTQYF
TRBV20-1	TRBJ2-7	many	TRBD2	TGCAGTGCTAGGGGACTAGCGGGAGGGCCTGGATACGAGCAGTACTTC	CSARGLAGGPGYEQYF
TRBV5-1	TRBJ1-2	many	.	TGCGCCAGCAGCTTCGCCGGGACAACTAACTATGGCTACACCTTC	CASSFAGTTNYGYTF
TRBV10-2	TRBJ1-1	.	TRBD1	TGCGCCAGCAGTGGTGGGACAGGGACTTCTCAAGCTTTCTTT	CASSGGTGTSQAFF
TRBV20-1	TRBJ1-4	.	.	TGCAGATTAACCCCGGGCCCGGAGGAGGAAAAACTGTTTTTT	CRLTPGPEEEKLFF
TRBV7-8	TRBJ2-7	.	TRBD2	TGTGCCAGCAACCCGCGATCTAGCGGCTCCTACGAGCAGTACTTC	CASNPRSSGSYEQYF
TRBV29-1	TRBJ1-1	many	.	TGCAGCGTTGCACAGGGAGGCGAAGCTTTCTTT	CSVAQGGEAFF
TRBV7-3	TRBJ2-1	many	.	TGTGCCAGCAGCTTAAGTGTCGGCCCCGAGCAGTTCTTC	CASSLSVGPEQFF
TRBV4-2	TRBJ2-7	.	.	TGTGCCAGCAGCCAAGGTGGGACCGCGGGATACGAGCAGTACTTC	CASSQGGTAGYEQYF
TRBV27	TRBJ2-5	.	.	TGTGCCAGCAGTTTAGGTCTGGGGATAGGAGAGACCCAGTACTTC	CASSLGLGIGETQYF
TRBV20-1	TRBJ1-1	many	TRBD1	TGCAGTGCGCGGGACAGCCTGAACACTGAAGCTTTCTTT	CSARDSLNTEAFF
TRBV28	TRBJ2-7	.	.	TGTGCCAGCAGTCGGGATTTCCTGGGGGAGCAGTACTTC	CASSRDFLGEQYF
TRBV3-1	TRBJ2-5	many	.	TGTGCCAGCAGCCTACGGGACTGGTACACAGAGACCCAGTACTTC	CASSLRDWYTETQYF
TRBV20-1	TRBJ2-7	many	TRBD2	TGCAGTGTTCCGGGACTAGCGGGGGGACACAACGAGCAGTACTTC	CSVPGLAGGHNEQYF
TRBV7-2	TRBJ1-4	many	TRBD1	TGTGCCAGCAGCAAGGCCTCTCTGGGACAGCGTGAAAAACTGTTTTTT	CASSKASLGQREKLFF
TRBV5-1	TRBJ2-1	few	TRBD2	TGCGCCAGCAGCTCGGGAAGCGGGGGAAAGGATGAGCAGTTCTTC	CASSSGSGGKDEQFF
TRBV5-1	TRBJ1-2	few	TRBD1	TGCGCCAGCAGCTTTGAGGGGGCCGGTGGCTACACCTTC	CASSFEGAGGYTF
TRBV12-3/TRBV12-4	TRBJ2-7	.	TRBD2	TGTGCCAGCAGTTTACGACTAGCGGGAGGCCCTTCCTACGAGCAGTACTTC	CASSLRLAGGPSYEQYF
TRBV27	TRBJ1-1	many	.	TGTGCCAGCAGTTTATCCGGGGGCTATAACACTGAAGCTTTCTTT	CASSLSGGYNTEAFF
TRBV5-1	TRBJ2-6	many	.	TGCGCCAGCAGCCGCGGGACCGCCAGCTCTGGGGCCAACGTCCTGACTTTC	CASSRGTASSGANVLTF
TRBV5-5	TRBJ1-1	.	.	TGTGCCAGCAGCTTTGGAGGGGTGAACACTGAAGCTTTCTTT	CASSFGGVNTEAFF
TRBV10-3	TRBJ1-2	many	TRBD1	TGTGCCATCAGTGAGTCACAGGGGACCTATGGCTACACCTTC	CAISESQGTYGYTF
TRBV28	TRBJ1-2	many	TRBD1	TGTGCCAGCAGCCTACAGGGGCCCCCTGGCTACACCTTC	CASSLQGPPGYTF
TRBV6-1	TRBJ1-5	few	.	TGTGCCAGCAGTGCGTCCCTGGGAAATCAGCCCCAGCATTTT	CASSASLGNQPQHF
TRBV7-8	TRBJ1-1	many	.	TGTGCCAGCAGCAGCCTCATACAGGGCGAAGCTTTCTTT	CASSSLIQGEAFF